Each of the 4 T cell receptor beta chains below was sequenced from the same sample in a study of T cells in women clearing cervical HPV infection. This table comes from immunoSEQ multiplex PCR, and its TCRdb copy is limited to in-frame clones, with some not included. The sample holds 30,000 to 45,000 clones. Sequencing used blood buffy coat. These receptors all stem from a woman between 18 and 69 years old with a cervical HPV16 infection that either progressed to CIN3+ or cleared (not recorded which).

To note about this clone: The read terminates 3 residues before the CDR3 end, so the remaining end is supplied by the germline J gene. The V and J genes are TRBV7-9 and TRBJ1-1; 9 bases fit TRBD1. This CDR3 is built from 14 residues. V gave up 5 bases and J gave up 5 bases; unmatched junction bases: 6. Germline V gene data show CDR1 as SEHNR and CDR2 as FQNEAQ (reference sequence). CDR3 sequence: CASSLLTGGTEAFF. The sequenced CDR3 bases are TGTGCCAGCAGCCTCTTGACAGGGGGGACTGAA.

On this clone itself: From the germline J gene comes the end of the CDR3, since the read stops 3 residues before it. The chain couples TRBV30 to TRBJ2-1; a possible D gene is TRBD2 (6 bases). V lost 3 bases and J 6 bases, leaving 18 bases between the germline ends. Germline CDR1 GTSNPN, CDR2 SVGIG (reference sequence). The CDR3 is 15 residues long. The CDR3 bases that were read are TGTGCCTGGAGCCCTCCCGCTGTGGGGGGCAATGAG. Protein sequence: CAWSPPAVGGNE. The whole CDR3 region reads CAWSPPAVGGNEQFF.

Comments on this clone: The CDR3 end lies 3 residues beyond the end of the read and is filled in from the germline J gene. The chain carries TRBV6-2 or TRBV6-3 and TRBJ2-7, with TRBD2 identical over 13 bases. The CDR3 consists of 17 residues. The junction had 11 bases not matched to a gene; V was cut back by 3 bases and J by 6 bases. Germline V gene data show CDR1 as MNHEY and CDR2 as SVGEGT. CDR3 region: CASSYRTSGSVPREQYF. CDR3 bases read: TGTGCCAGCAGTTATAGGACTAGCGGGAGTGTCCCACGCGAG.

Concerning this clone itself: The DNA ends 3 residues before the CDR3 does, and the rest of the CDR3 is filled in from the germline J gene. The chain is built from TRBV7-9 and TRBJ2-1; 11 bases match TRBD1. Germline CDR1 SEHNR, CDR2 FQNEAQ (reference sequence). V shed 4 bases, J shed 9 bases, and the junction held 5 bases outside the gene matches. The CDR3 consists of 14 residues. This CDR3 is CASSSWTGGIEQFF. The CDR3 DNA, read in part, is TGTGCCAGCAGCTCGTGGACAGGGGGCATTGAG. The entire variable domain, with the rest obtained from reference TRBV7-9 and TRBJ2-1, is as follows: DTGVSQNPRHKITKRGQNVTFRCDPISEHNRLYWYRQTLGQGPEFLTYFQNEAQLEKSRLLSDRFSAERPKGSFSTLEIQRTEQGDSAMYLCASSSWTGGIEQFFGPGTRLTVL.